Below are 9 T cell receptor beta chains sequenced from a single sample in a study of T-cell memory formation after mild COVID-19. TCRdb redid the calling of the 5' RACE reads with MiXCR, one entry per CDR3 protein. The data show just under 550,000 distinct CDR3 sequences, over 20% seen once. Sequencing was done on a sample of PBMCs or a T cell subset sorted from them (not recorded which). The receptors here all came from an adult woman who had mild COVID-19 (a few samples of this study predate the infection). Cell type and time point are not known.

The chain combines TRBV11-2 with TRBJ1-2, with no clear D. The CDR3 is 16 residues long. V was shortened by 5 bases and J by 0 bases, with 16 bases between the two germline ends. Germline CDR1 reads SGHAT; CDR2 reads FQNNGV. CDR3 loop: CASSPDRTVANYGYTF. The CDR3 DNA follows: TGTGCCAGCAGCCCCGACCGGACCGTTGCTAACTATGGCTACACCTTC.

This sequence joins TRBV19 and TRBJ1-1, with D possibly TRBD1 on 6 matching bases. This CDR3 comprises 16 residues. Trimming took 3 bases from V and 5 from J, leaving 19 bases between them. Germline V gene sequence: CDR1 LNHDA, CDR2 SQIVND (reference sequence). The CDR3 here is CASSIRRGEVRTEAFF. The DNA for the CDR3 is TGTGCCAGTAGTATCCGAAGGGGGGAGGTAAGGACTGAAGCTTTCTTT.

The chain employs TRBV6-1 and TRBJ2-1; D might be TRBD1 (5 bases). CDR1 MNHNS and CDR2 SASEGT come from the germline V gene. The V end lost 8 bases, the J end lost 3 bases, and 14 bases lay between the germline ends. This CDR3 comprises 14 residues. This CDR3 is CASLGGAVYNEQFF. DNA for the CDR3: TGTGCCAGCCTAGGTGGGGCTGTCTACAATGAGCAGTTCTTC.

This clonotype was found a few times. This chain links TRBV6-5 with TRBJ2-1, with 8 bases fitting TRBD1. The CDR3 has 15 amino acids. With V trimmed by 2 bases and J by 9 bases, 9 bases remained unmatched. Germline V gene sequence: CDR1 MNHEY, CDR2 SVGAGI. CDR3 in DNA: TGTGCCAGCAGTTACGGGCAGGGGGCATTTGGTGAGCAGTTCTTC. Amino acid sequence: CASSYGQGAFGEQFF.

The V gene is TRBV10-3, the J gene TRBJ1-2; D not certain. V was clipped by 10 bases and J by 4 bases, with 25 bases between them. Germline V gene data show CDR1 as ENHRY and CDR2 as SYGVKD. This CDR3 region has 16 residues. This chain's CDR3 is CATLDVRAKDSYGYTF. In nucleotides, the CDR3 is TGTGCCACCCTTGACGTCCGGGCGAAGGATAGCTATGGCTACACCTTC.

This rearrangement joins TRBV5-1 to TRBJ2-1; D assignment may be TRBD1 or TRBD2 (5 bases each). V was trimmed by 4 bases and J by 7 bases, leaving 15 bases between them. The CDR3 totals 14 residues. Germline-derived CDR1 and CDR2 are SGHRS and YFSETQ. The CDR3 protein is CASSQGPAANEQFF. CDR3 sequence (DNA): TGCGCCAGCAGCCAGGGACCCGCGGCTAATGAGCAGTTCTTC.

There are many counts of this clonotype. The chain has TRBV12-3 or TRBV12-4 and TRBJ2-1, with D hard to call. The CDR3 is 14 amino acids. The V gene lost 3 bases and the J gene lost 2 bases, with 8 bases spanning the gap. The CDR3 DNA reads TGTGCCAGCAGTTTTACGAGAGCCTACAATGAGCAGTTCTTC. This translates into CASSFTRAYNEQFF.

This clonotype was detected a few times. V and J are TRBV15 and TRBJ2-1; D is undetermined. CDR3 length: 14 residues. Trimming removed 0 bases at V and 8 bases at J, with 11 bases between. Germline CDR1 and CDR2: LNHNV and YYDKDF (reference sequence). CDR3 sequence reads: CATSRDRSFHEQFF. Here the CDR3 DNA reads TGTGCCACCAGCAGAGATCGGAGTTTCCATGAGCAGTTCTTC.

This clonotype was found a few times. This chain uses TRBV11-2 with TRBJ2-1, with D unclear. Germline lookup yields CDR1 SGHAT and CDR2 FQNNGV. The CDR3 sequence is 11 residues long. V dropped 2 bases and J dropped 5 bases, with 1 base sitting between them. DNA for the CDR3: TGTGCCAGCAGCTTACACAATGAGCAGTTCTTC. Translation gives CASSLHNEQFF.